This T cell receptor (beta chain) was identified in a study of T cells in Graves' hyperthyroidism and ophthalmopathy. Amplified TCR beta CDR3 regions derived from RNA transcripts. HTBI primers drove first-round RT-PCR of the TCR CDR3. TCRdb reanalysed the multiplex PCR reads using MiXCR and keeps one entry per CDR3 protein. The repertoire holds fewer than 450,000 distinct CDR3 sequences, with about 18% as singletons. Germline loops: CDR1 MDHEN, CDR2 SYDVKM. This CDR3 is 16 amino acids long. Trimming removed 4 bases from V and 2 bases from J; junction bases left unmatched: 6. The V and J genes are TRBV28 and TRBJ1-2; 11 bases are a match to TRBD1. This sequence originates from a woman in her twenties or thirties with Graves' hyperthyroidism that later progressed to Graves' ophthalmopathy. The material sequenced was blood. In DNA, the CDR3 is TGTGCCAGCAGTTCCGGGACAGGGGGAAAGAACTATGGCTACACCTTC. Amino acids: CASSSGTGGKNYGYTF.